A selection of T cell receptor beta chains follows, all from one sample in a study of type 1 regulatory T cells. TCRdb ran MiXCR on the reads and lists one entry per CDR3 protein. This table has around 88,000 distinct CDR3 sequences, 25% to 40% appearing once. Sequenced: CD4+ T cells, either the whole sample or a sorted fraction (not recorded which). All receptors derive from a human donor in good health. Each CDR3 is given with its conserved first and last residue. The D gene is left open where the match is weak. Clone size is stated in some rows and not others, as once, few, many or a class when expanded.

v_call	j_call	clone_size	d_call	cdr3_length	cdr3_nt	cdr3_aa
TRBV20-1	TRBJ2-5	few	TRBD2	13	TGCAGTGCTGATAGGCTAGCGGGAGAGACCCAGTACTTC	CSADRLAGETQYF
TRBV5-1	TRBJ2-7	-	TRBD2	15	TGCGCCAGCAGCCCGGTAGCGGGGGAAGCCTACGAGCAGTACTTC	CASSPVAGEAYEQYF
TRBV12-3/TRBV12-4	TRBJ2-5	-	TRBD2	15	TGTGCCAGCGGACCGGGACTAGCGGGAGAGGAGACCCAGTACTTC	CASGPGLAGEETQYF
TRBV5-1	TRBJ2-7	-	-	14	TGCGCCAGCGCCAGGTTGGGACAAAGTTACGAGCAGTACTTC	CASARLGQSYEQYF
TRBV20-1	TRBJ2-3	-	TRBD2	16	TGCAGTGCTAGCGCCATCTCGGGAGGGACGACAGATACGCAGTATTTT	CSASAISGGTTDTQYF
TRBV6-1	TRBJ2-5	-	-	14	TGTGCCAGCAGTGGGACGCAGGGGGGGGAGACCCAGTACTTC	CASSGTQGGETQYF
TRBV20-1	TRBJ1-5	-	-	13	TGCAGCTCCGGTGGGACAAATAATCAGCCCCAGCATTTT	CSSGGTNNQPQHF
TRBV4-2	TRBJ2-7	once	TRBD2	16	TGTGCCAGCAGCCAACTGACCGGGACTAGCGACTACGAGCAGTACTTC	CASSQLTGTSDYEQYF
TRBV29-1	TRBJ2-2	-	TRBD2	15	TGCAGCGTGGGGGGACTAGCGGGAGTCTCTGGGGAGCTGTTTTTT	CSVGGLAGVSGELFF
TRBV19	TRBJ2-3	few	TRBD2	12	TGTGCCAGTAGTATAGGACGGGAGGCGCAGTATTTT	CASSIGREAQYF